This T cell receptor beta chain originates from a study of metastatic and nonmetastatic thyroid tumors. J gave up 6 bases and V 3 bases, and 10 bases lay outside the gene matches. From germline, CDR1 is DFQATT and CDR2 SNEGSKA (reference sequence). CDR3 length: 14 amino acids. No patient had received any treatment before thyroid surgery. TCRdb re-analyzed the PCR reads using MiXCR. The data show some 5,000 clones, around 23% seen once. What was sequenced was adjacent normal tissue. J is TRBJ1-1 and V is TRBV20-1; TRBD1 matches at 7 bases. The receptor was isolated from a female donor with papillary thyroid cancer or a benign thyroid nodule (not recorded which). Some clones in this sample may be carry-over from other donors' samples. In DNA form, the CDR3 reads TGCAGTGCTAGCAGGGGGGGTCCTGGGGCTGAAGCTTTCTTT. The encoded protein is CSASRGGPGAEAFF.